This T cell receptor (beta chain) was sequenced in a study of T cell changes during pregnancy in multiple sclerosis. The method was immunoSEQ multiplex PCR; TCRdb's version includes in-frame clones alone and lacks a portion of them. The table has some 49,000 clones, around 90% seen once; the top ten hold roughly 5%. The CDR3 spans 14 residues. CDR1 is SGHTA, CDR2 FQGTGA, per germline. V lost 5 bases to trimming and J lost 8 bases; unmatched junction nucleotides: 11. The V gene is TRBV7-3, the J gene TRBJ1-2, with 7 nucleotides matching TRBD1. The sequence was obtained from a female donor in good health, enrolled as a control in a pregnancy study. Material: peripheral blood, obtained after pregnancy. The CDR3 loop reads CASSPTGNYRGYTF. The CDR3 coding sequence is TGTGCCAGCAGCCCGACAGGGAATTATCGGGGCTACACCTTC. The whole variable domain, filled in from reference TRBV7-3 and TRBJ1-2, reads GAGVSQTPSNKVTEKGKYVELRCDPISGHTALYWYRQSLGQGPEFLIYFQGTGAADDSGLPNDRFFAVRPEGSVSTLKIQRTERGDSAVYLCASSPTGNYRGYTFGSGTRLTVV.